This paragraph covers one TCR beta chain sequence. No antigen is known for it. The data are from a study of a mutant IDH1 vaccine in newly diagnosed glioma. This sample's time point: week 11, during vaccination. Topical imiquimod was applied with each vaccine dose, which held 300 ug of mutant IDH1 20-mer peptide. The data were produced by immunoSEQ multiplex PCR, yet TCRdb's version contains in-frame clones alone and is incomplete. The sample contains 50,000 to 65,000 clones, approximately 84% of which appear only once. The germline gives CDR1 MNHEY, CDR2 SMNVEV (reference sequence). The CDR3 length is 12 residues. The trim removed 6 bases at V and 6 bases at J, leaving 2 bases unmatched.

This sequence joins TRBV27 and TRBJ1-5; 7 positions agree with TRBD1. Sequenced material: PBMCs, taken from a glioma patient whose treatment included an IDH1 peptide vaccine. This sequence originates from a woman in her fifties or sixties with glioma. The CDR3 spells CASRGGGQPQHF. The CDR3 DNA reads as TGTGCCAGCAGAGGGGGCGGTCAGCCCCAGCATTTT.